The 14 T cell receptor beta chains given below trace back to one sample, sequenced in a study of PD-1 blockade in mismatch repair-deficient tumors. TCRdb's table, derived via immunoSEQ multiplex PCR, lists solely in-frame clones and lacks some. The table lists under 150,000 clones, roughly 90% of them singletons. The starting material was peripheral blood, obtained just under 74 weeks after starting pembrolizumab. These receptors originate from an adult with mismatch repair-deficient cancer.

V is TRBV5-8 and J is TRBJ2-7, with TRBD1 identical over 9 bases. Germline CDR1 SGHTS, CDR2 YDEGEE. V lost 4 bases and J lost 4; bases outside the gene matches: 6. The CDR3 has 14 residues. Written as DNA, the CDR3 is TGTGCCAGCAGCCCGGGACAGGGTCTGTACGAGCAGTACTTC. Translating it yields CASSPGQGLYEQYF.

The chain joins TRBV5-4 to TRBJ2-7; D perhaps matches TRBD1 (6 bases). This CDR3 has 14 amino acids. Looked up from germline, CDR1 is SGHNT and CDR2 is YYREEE (reference sequence). Trimming took 3 bases from V and 6 from J, leaving 16 bases between them. CDR3: CASSSLPGAGEQYF. DNA of the CDR3: TGTGCCAGCAGCTCATTACCAGGGGCGGGCGAGCAGTACTTC.

The chain has TRBV5-8 and TRBJ2-7; D is perhaps TRBD2 (7 bases). Germline V CDR1 and CDR2: SGHTS, YDEGEE. The CDR3 covers 14 residues. V was pared by 4 bases and J by 0 bases, with 11 bases between. The CDR3 loop reads CASSAGDISYEQYF. In DNA form, the CDR3 reads TGTGCCAGCAGCGCGGGGGACATCTCCTACGAGCAGTACTTC.

The chain links TRBV7-2 to TRBJ1-1, with 8 bases aligning to TRBD1. The V segment lost 6 bases and the J segment 10 bases; nucleotides outside the gene matches: 7. The germline gives CDR1 SGHTA, CDR2 FQGNSA. The CDR3 has 12 residues. CDR3 loop: CASRIGQGGAFF. The CDR3 nucleotides read TGTGCCAGCAGGATAGGACAGGGTGGAGCTTTCTTT.

The V and J genes are TRBV19 and TRBJ2-3, with 15 bases matching TRBD2. After removal of 5 bases from V and 0 bases from J, the junction contained 12 bases not matched to a gene. The CDR3 sequence is 20 residues long. CDR1 is LNHDA and CDR2 is SQIVND in the germline V gene (reference sequence). The DNA of the CDR3 is TGTGCCAGTAGTTCTTACGGGACTAGCGGGAGGATGGCTAGCACAGATACGCAGTATTTT. This sequence encodes CASSSYGTSGRMASTDTQYF.

The rearrangement uses TRBV11-2 and TRBJ2-7; possibly TRBD1 or TRBD2 for D (5 bases each). Germline-derived CDR1 and CDR2 are SGHAT and FQNNGV. Trimming stripped 1 base from V and 2 bases from J, with 12 bases between. CDR3 size: 15 residues. The CDR3 DNA follows: TGTGCCAGCAGCTTAGTGGCAGGGACGGCCTACGAGCAGTACTTC. Residues: CASSLVAGTAYEQYF.

The V call is TRBV9, the J call TRBJ2-1; 11 bases are a match to TRBD2. Germline trimming cut 4 bases from V and 2 bases from J; bases unmatched to any gene: 2. The germline gives CDR1 SGDLS, CDR2 YYNGEE. This CDR3 contains 15 residues. The CDR3 bases are TGTGCCAGCAGCTTGGGACTAGCGGCCTACAATGAGCAGTTCTTC. Translating gives CASSLGLAAYNEQFF.

The chain joins TRBV5-1 to TRBJ2-2; 10 bases are shared with TRBD2. The CDR3 covers 16 residues. Germline trimming cut 1 base from V and 6 bases from J; bases unmatched to any gene: 6. Germline V gives CDR1 SGHRS, CDR2 YFSETQ. CDR3 sequence: CASSLSGRVDPGELFF. The CDR3 DNA reads as TGCGCCAGCAGCTTGAGCGGGAGGGTCGACCCCGGGGAGCTGTTTTTT.

The genes are TRBV5-1 and TRBJ2-7; possible D gene TRBD2, 6 bases. The CDR3 is 14 residues long. V was shortened by 1 base and J by 5 bases, with 13 bases between the two germline ends. Germline V gene data show CDR1 as SGHRS and CDR2 as YFSETQ. The CDR3 loop reads CASSLSGASDEQYF. The CDR3 bases are TGCGCCAGCAGCTTGTCGGGAGCGAGTGACGAGCAGTACTTC.

The chain is built from TRBV10-3 and TRBJ1-1; a possible D gene is TRBD1 (5 bases). V was cut by 4 bases and J by 8 bases, with 14 bases left in between. Germline V gene data show CDR1 as ENHRY and CDR2 as SYGVKD. CDR3 size: 13 residues. The CDR3 spells CAISGGGTEEAFF. The CDR3 coding sequence is TGTGCCATCAGTGGGGGGGGAACGGAGGAAGCTTTCTTT.

The chain has TRBV6-1 and TRBJ1-1; D not resolved. Per the germline V gene, CDR1 is MNHNS and CDR2 is SASEGT. The ends were cut back, 5 bases at V and 2 bases at J, with 9 bases in the middle. This CDR3 region has 13 residues. In nucleotides, the CDR3 is TGTGCCAGCAGTACCCGACCCAACACTGAAGCTTTCTTT. Its protein is CASSTRPNTEAFF.

The V and J genes are TRBV2 and TRBJ2-7; a weak D match, TRBD2 (5 bases). V lost 6 bases to trimming and J lost 2 bases, with 8 bases between them. CDR3 size: 12 residues. Germline CDR1 SNHLY, CDR2 FYNNEI. Here the CDR3 DNA reads TGTGCCAGCAGGGCGGGCGCCTACGAGCAGTACTTC. Translation: CASRAGAYEQYF.

This chain connects TRBV30 to TRBJ1-5, with D possibly being TRBD1 (5 bases). The CDR3 is 14 amino acids. The V end lost 2 bases, the J end lost 5 bases, and 13 bases lay between the germline ends. Germline CDR1 is GTSNPN and CDR2 is SVGIG (reference sequence). CDR3 nucleotide sequence: TGTGCCTGGAGTTATGGGACGGGGGATCAGCCCCAGCATTTT. This gives the protein CAWSYGTGDQPQHF.

The chain uses TRBV28 and TRBJ2-5; D is unresolved. The germline V and J ends were trimmed by 5 bases and 4 bases, with 20 bases remaining between them. The CDR3 runs to 16 residues. Per the germline V gene, CDR1 is MDHEN and CDR2 is SYDVKM. The CDR3 sequence: CASSLRSRVWGETQYF. The DNA of the CDR3 is TGTGCCAGCAGTCTGCGGAGCCGGGTCTGGGGAGAGACCCAGTACTTC.